Shown below are 6 T cell receptor beta chains from a single sample sequenced in a study of blood T cell repertoires in COVID-19. Measured with immunoSEQ multiplex PCR; TCRdb has only the in-frame clones, and not every one. The sample lists over 25,000 clones, about 92% occurring once. The sample taken for sequencing was peripheral blood. These receptor sequences come from a man between 65 and 85 years old with active or convalescent COVID-19.

The chain combines TRBV7-3 with TRBJ1-2, with TRBD1 as a possible D gene (5 bases). Trimming took 0 bases from V and 4 from J, leaving 12 bases between them. This CDR3 has 15 amino acids. Germline V CDR1 and CDR2: SGHTA, FQGTGA. The CDR3, as DNA: TGTGCCAGCAGCTTAACAAGCGCCGGGGGCTATGGCTACACCTTC. This sequence encodes CASSLTSAGGYGYTF.

The V and J genes are TRBV5-1 and TRBJ2-5; 7 bases map to TRBD1. This CDR3 has 14 residues. Losses at the gene ends were 3 bases for V and 5 bases for J; bases not matched to a gene: 7. Germline V lookup: CDR1 SGHRS, CDR2 YFSETQ. CDR3: CASSSGQAGETQYF. The CDR3 DNA reads TGCGCCAGCAGCTCAGGACAGGCCGGGGAGACCCAGTACTTC.

As regards this clone: Distinct nucleotide sequences in the sample also encode this CDR3. The V gene is TRBV5-1, the J gene TRBJ1-1; unclear D gene. Looked up from germline, CDR1 is SGHRS and CDR2 is YFSETQ. The CDR3 is 14 residues long. Trimming left V 0 bases short and J 1 base short, with 7 bases between. The CDR3 region is CASSLGAGNTEAFF. CDR3 DNA sequence: TGCGCCAGCAGCTTGGGGGCTGGGAACACTGAAGCTTTCTTT.

This chain connects TRBV28 to TRBJ1-1; D unclear. The CDR3 runs to 12 residues. CDR1 and CDR2 (germline): MDHEN, SYDVKM. The V and J ends lost 8 bases and 1 base respectively, with 8 bases between them. The CDR3 here is CASGRRNTEAFF. The DNA of the CDR3 is TGTGCCAGCGGTCGCAGGAACACTGAAGCTTTCTTT.

The chain links TRBV18 to TRBJ1-3, with 7 nucleotides matching TRBD1. The CDR3 contains 14 residues. V dropped 6 bases and J dropped 2; count of bases not matched to a gene: 4. The germline CDR1 and CDR2 sequences are KGHSH and LQKENI. The DNA of the CDR3 is TGTGCCAGCTCTCCAGACAGGGCTGGAAACACCATATATTTT. It is translated as CASSPDRAGNTIYF.

The DNA for the CDR3 is TGCAGCGTTCTGGCGGACAGGGATAACTATGGCTACACCTTC. Its translation: CSVLADRDNYGYTF. J is TRBJ1-2 and V is TRBV29-1; 8 nucleotides match TRBD1. V was clipped by 5 bases and J by 1 base; unmatched bases: 6. CDR1 and CDR2 from the germline V gene are SQVTM and ANQGSEA. This CDR3 has 14 amino acids.